This T cell receptor beta chain was sequenced during a study of regulatory T cells in long-lasting Graves disease. The overall study: Antithyroid drugs had been taken under 3 months by newly diagnosed Graves' patients.

The CDR3 is 14 amino acids. The V gene's germline CDR1 is SQVTM and CDR2 ANQGSEA. The V segment lost 6 bases and the J segment 9 bases; nucleotides outside the gene matches: 14. Time point in this sample: newly diagnosed GD, antithyroid drugs for less than 3 months. There was RNA extracted from PBMCs, and the TCR library was made from it. According to the study, TCR beta libraries were built with iRepertoire HTBI primers and CDR3-region Arm-PCR. TCRdb passed the multiplex PCR reads through MiXCR, listing each CDR3 protein once. Of 400,000 to 500,000 distinct CDR3 sequences listed, 16% are singletons. These data were likewise used in another study, on T cells in Graves' hyperthyroidism and ophthalmopathy.

Sequencing used peripheral blood mononuclear cells (PBMCs), obtained at new diagnosis, from a patient treated with antithyroid drugs. The sequence was collected from a woman in her 30s with Graves disease. The chain is built from TRBV29-1 and TRBJ2-1; TRBD1 agrees at 7 bases. CDR3 coding DNA: TGCAGCGTCCGAATAGGACAGGTCCGTGGTGAGCAGTTCTTC. As protein: CSVRIGQVRGEQFF.